Below are 27 T cell receptor beta chains sequenced from a single sample in a study of blood T cell repertoires in COVID-19. The assay was immunoSEQ multiplex PCR, and TCRdb's table has in-frame clones only and misses some. The table has under 200,000 clones, about 87% seen once. The sample was peripheral blood. The source of these receptors is a young man with active or convalescent COVID-19.

The CDR3 region is CASTTINEQFF. Here the CDR3 DNA reads TGTGCCAGCACGACTATCAATGAGCAGTTCTTC. V is TRBV2 and J is TRBJ2-1; TRBD2 might be the D (5 bases). Trimming removed 7 bases at V and 6 bases at J, with 7 bases between. The CDR3 length is 11 residues. Germline CDR1 is SNHLY and CDR2 is FYNNEI.

The genes are TRBV9 and TRBJ2-1; D is undetermined. This CDR3 is built from 15 residues. Trimming removed 2 bases at V and 4 bases at J, with 13 bases between. Germline V gene data show CDR1 as SGDLS and CDR2 as YYNGEE. Written as DNA, the CDR3 is TGTGCCAGCAGCGTGGCTGGCTTCGGGTACAATGAGCAGTTCTTC. This encodes CASSVAGFGYNEQFF.

The rearrangement joins TRBV7-2 to TRBJ2-1, with 13 bases fitting TRBD2. The germline V gene encodes CDR1 SGHTA and CDR2 FQGNSA. The CDR3 consists of 16 residues. V dropped 5 bases and J dropped 1; count of bases not matched to a gene: 2. The CDR3 reads CASSTSGRGSYNEQFF. For the CDR3, the DNA is TGTGCCAGCAGCACTAGCGGGAGGGGGTCCTACAATGAGCAGTTCTTC.

The chain carries TRBV5-4 and TRBJ2-3; 9 nucleotides line up with TRBD1. The CDR3 extends over 16 amino acids. V shed 4 bases, J shed 1 base, and the junction held 7 bases outside the gene matches. Per germline, CDR1 SGHNT and CDR2 YYREEE (reference sequence). The CDR3 region has the DNA TGTGCCAGCAGCCCCCGGCGACAGGGGGGCACAGATACGCAGTATTTT. Its translation: CASSPRRQGGTDTQYF.

The chain has TRBV7-9 and TRBJ2-2, with D unclear. The CDR3 length is 12 residues. V lost 0 bases and J lost 8, with 4 bases in between. Germline CDR1 SEHNR, CDR2 FQNEAQ (reference sequence). The CDR3 DNA is TGTGCCAGCAGCTTAGCGCGGGGGGAGCTGTTTTTT. Encoded protein: CASSLARGELFF.

The chain employs TRBV7-6 and TRBJ2-7; 8 nucleotides agree with TRBD2. CDR3 length equals 14 residues. CDR1 and CDR2 from the germline V gene are SGHVS and FNYEAQ. The junction had 5 bases not matched to a gene; V was cut back by 3 bases and J by 4 bases. The CDR3 is CASSFQAGAYEQYF. For the CDR3, the DNA is TGTGCCAGCAGCTTCCAAGCGGGAGCTTACGAGCAGTACTTC.

The chain joins TRBV5-6 to TRBJ2-3; maybe TRBD2 (5 bases). This CDR3 is 16 amino acids long. The germline CDR1 and CDR2 sequences are SGHDT and YYEEEE. Trimming cost V 1 base and J 3 bases, with 15 bases left between them. CDR3 DNA sequence: TGTGCCAGCAGCTTGAGGACTTCCTACTGGACAGATACGCAGTATTTT. Translated: CASSLRTSYWTDTQYF.

V is TRBV12-3 or TRBV12-4 and J is TRBJ1-1; TRBD1 matches 11 bases. The CDR3 runs 13 residues. The trim removed 5 bases at V and 8 bases at J, leaving 4 bases unmatched. This CDR3 reads CASSRRTGGEAFF. The CDR3 coding sequence is TGTGCCAGCAGTCGCAGGACAGGGGGCGAAGCTTTCTTT.

The chain has TRBV4-2 and TRBJ1-6; 7 nucleotides line up with TRBD1. The CDR3 contains 18 residues. The V gene's germline CDR1 is LGHNA and CDR2 YNFKEQ. The trim removed 0 bases at V and 4 bases at J, leaving 9 bases unmatched. The chain's CDR3 is CASSQEGDSSFYNSPLHF. Written as DNA, the CDR3 is TGTGCCAGCAGCCAAGAAGGGGACAGCTCCTTTTATAATTCACCCCTCCACTTT.

The chain links TRBV6-2 or TRBV6-3 to TRBJ2-7; no firm D call. V lost 6 bases, J lost 4 bases, and 10 bases lay in between. Germline V CDR1 and CDR2: MNHEY, SVGEGT. This CDR3 spans 12 amino acids. The CDR3 reads CASSEYPYEQYV. In DNA form, the CDR3 reads TGTGCCAGCAGCGAGTACCCTTACGAGCAGTACGTC.

Only a few counts were recorded for this clone. The chain couples TRBV7-2 to TRBJ1-2; 9 nucleotides align to TRBD1. Germline-derived CDR1 and CDR2 are SGHTA and FQGNSA. With V trimmed by 5 bases and J by 7 bases, 8 bases remained unmatched. The CDR3 is made up of 14 amino acids. CDR3 bases: TGTGCCAGCAGCGACCGACAGGGGGTGATTGGCTACACCTTC. Protein product: CASSDRQGVIGYTF.

The chain uses TRBV27 and TRBJ1-2; D not certain. V was pared by 8 bases and J by 6 bases, with 13 bases between. The CDR3 has 12 residues. Looked up from germline, CDR1 is MNHEY and CDR2 is SMNVEV (reference sequence). CDR3 coding DNA: TGTGCCAGCGGGCGCTTTATCGATGGCTACACCTTC. Its translation: CASGRFIDGYTF.

A single count supports this clone. The chain uses TRBV11-2 and TRBJ1-1; D call uncertain. There are 13 residues in the CDR3. V dropped 2 bases and J dropped 7 bases, with 11 bases sitting between them. Germline lookup yields CDR1 SGHAT and CDR2 FQNNGV. CDR3: CASSLSTRNEAFF. The CDR3 DNA reads TGTGCCAGCAGCTTATCGACACGAAATGAAGCTTTCTTT.

The rearrangement uses TRBV10-1 and TRBJ1-1, with unresolved D. V was clipped by 3 bases and J by 2 bases, with 10 bases between them. This CDR3 contains 14 residues. Germline V CDR1 and CDR2: WNHNN, SYGVQD (reference sequence). CDR3 amino acids: CASSDPELNTEAFF. The CDR3 DNA is TGCGCCAGCAGTGATCCGGAGCTCAACACTGAAGCTTTCTTT.

The chain joins TRBV3-1 (or the pseudogene TRBV3-2) to TRBJ2-3; D not certain. The CDR3 runs to 15 residues. The germline CDR1 and CDR2 sequences are LGHDT and YNNKEL (reference sequence). Trimming took 6 bases from V and 2 from J, leaving 15 bases between them. The CDR3 reads CASSFLGSHTDTQYF. DNA of the CDR3: TGTGCCAGCAGTTTCTTAGGTAGCCACACAGATACGCAGTATTTT.

The chain links TRBV11-2 to TRBJ2-1; 9 bases align to TRBD2. CDR3 length equals 16 residues. Losses at the gene ends were 6 bases for V and 5 bases for J; bases not matched to a gene: 11. CDR1 is SGHAT, CDR2 FQNNGV, per germline. The CDR3 sequence is CASRPAGTSSHNEQFF. The DNA for the CDR3 is TGTGCCAGCAGGCCTGCCGGGACTAGCTCACACAATGAGCAGTTCTTC. The full variable domain, completed using reference TRBV11-2 and TRBJ2-1, is EAGVAQSPRYKIIEKRQSVAFWCNPISGHATLYWYQQILGQGPKLLIQFQNNGVVDDSQLPKDRFSAERLKGVDSTLKIQPAKLEDSAVYLCASRPAGTSSHNEQFFGPGTRLTVL.

This chain links TRBV10-3 with TRBJ2-1; TRBD1 matches at 7 bases. This CDR3 comprises 15 residues. Germline V gene sequence: CDR1 ENHRY, CDR2 SYGVKD. The junction had 8 bases not matched to a gene; V was cut back by 3 bases and J by 6 bases. CDR3 DNA: TGTGCCATCAGTGATGTGACAGGGTCGAGCAATGAGCAGTTCTTC. This translates into CAISDVTGSSNEQFF.

The genes are TRBV11-2 and TRBJ2-7, with TRBD2 matching over 7 bases. V shed 3 bases, J shed 4 bases, and the junction held 9 bases outside the gene matches. The V gene's germline CDR1 is SGHAT and CDR2 FQNNGV. The CDR3 length is 15 residues. Here the CDR3 DNA reads TGTGCCAGCAGCTTTTCGGGGGGAAAGGAATACGAGCAGTACTTC. It codes for CASSFSGGKEYEQYF.

The rearrangement joins TRBV7-2 to TRBJ1-5; D is perhaps TRBD1 (6 bases). CDR3 size: 16 residues. Trimming took off 0 bases at V and 7 bases at J, with 16 bases between the two ends. In germline, CDR1 is SGHTA, CDR2 FQGNSA. In DNA, the CDR3 is TGTGCCAGCAGCTTAGCGCTGGGGACAAGTGGGCAGCCCCAGCATTTT. Its protein is CASSLALGTSGQPQHF.

The chain employs TRBV12-5 and TRBJ2-3, with 12 bases lining up with TRBD2. This CDR3 is 18 amino acids long. Germline CDR1 and CDR2: LGHNT and FRNRAP. The V segment lost 2 bases and the J segment 4 bases; nucleotides outside the gene matches: 10. The CDR3 region is CASGLFPGLAGDSDTQYF. The CDR3 nucleotides are TGTGCTAGTGGTTTGTTTCCGGGACTAGCGGGTGATTCAGATACGCAGTATTTT.

The CDR3 sequence is CASSFGTSGGDEQFF. The DNA of the CDR3 is TGTGCCAGCAGTTTTGGGACTAGCGGGGGGGATGAGCAGTTCTTC. The genes are TRBV27 and TRBJ2-1; 16 bases agree with TRBD2. J was trimmed by 8 bases and V by 3 bases; bases with no gene match: 1. CDR1 and CDR2 from the germline V gene are MNHEY and SMNVEV (reference sequence). The CDR3 is made up of 15 amino acids.

The chain carries TRBV28 and TRBJ1-1; D not certain. The germline gives CDR1 MDHEN, CDR2 SYDVKM. The CDR3 runs to 14 residues. V was shortened by 1 base and J by 1 base, with 7 bases between the two germline ends. This chain's CDR3 is CASSLYGENTEAFF. In nucleotides, the CDR3 is TGTGCCAGCAGTTTATACGGAGAGAACACTGAAGCTTTCTTT.

This clone was found once. CDR3 sequence (DNA): TGCGCCAGCAGCCAAGATGGGCGGGAGGGTTACACAGATACGCAGTATTTT. Protein sequence: CASSQDGREGYTDTQYF. The chain employs TRBV4-3 and TRBJ2-3, with 9 bases identical to TRBD2. After removal of 0 bases from V and 2 bases from J, the junction contained 6 bases not matched to a gene. This CDR3 region has 17 residues. Germline lookup yields CDR1 LGHNA and CDR2 YSLEER.

This clone has only a few counts. This chain uses TRBV12-3 or TRBV12-4 with TRBJ1-1; D not certain. The CDR3 consists of 12 residues. Trimming removed 5 bases from V and 3 bases from J, with 7 bases in between. CDR3 amino acids: CASSTVDTEAFF. As DNA, the CDR3 is TGTGCCAGCAGTACAGTAGACACTGAAGCTTTCTTT.

This clone was detected once. V gene TRBV20-1 combines with J gene TRBJ2-1, with 7 bases identical to TRBD2. CDR1 is DFQATT and CDR2 is SNEGSKA in the germline V gene (reference sequence). The junction had 7 bases not matched to a gene; V was cut back by 3 bases and J by 2 bases. This CDR3 is 15 amino acids long. The CDR3 is CSASISGLAYNEQFF. CDR3 bases: TGCAGTGCTAGTATAAGCGGACTAGCCTACAATGAGCAGTTCTTC.

This chain links TRBV30 with TRBJ2-7; a possible D gene is TRBD1 (6 bases). V was trimmed by 4 bases and J by 6 bases, leaving 19 bases between them. The length of the CDR3 is 14 residues. The germline CDR1 and CDR2 sequences are GTSNPN and SVGIG (reference sequence). CDR3: CAWIPLLDSGEQYV. The CDR3 nucleotides read TGTGCCTGGATTCCCCTTTTGGACAGTGGCGAGCAGTACGTC.

Worth noting for this clone: The conserved phenylalanine or tryptophan is not found at the CDR3 terminus, so this likely reflects a read error. The DNA is omitted, as the CDR3 cannot be located on it reliably, and the CDR3 follows TCRdb's listing. J is TRBJ1-1 and V is TRBV7-9; the table's D call TRBD1 went unverified against the DNA. The CDR3 totals 14 residues, both ends included. The germline CDR1 and CDR2 sequences are SEHNR and FQNEAQ (reference sequence). This chain's CDR3 is CASSPSAGTAEALI.